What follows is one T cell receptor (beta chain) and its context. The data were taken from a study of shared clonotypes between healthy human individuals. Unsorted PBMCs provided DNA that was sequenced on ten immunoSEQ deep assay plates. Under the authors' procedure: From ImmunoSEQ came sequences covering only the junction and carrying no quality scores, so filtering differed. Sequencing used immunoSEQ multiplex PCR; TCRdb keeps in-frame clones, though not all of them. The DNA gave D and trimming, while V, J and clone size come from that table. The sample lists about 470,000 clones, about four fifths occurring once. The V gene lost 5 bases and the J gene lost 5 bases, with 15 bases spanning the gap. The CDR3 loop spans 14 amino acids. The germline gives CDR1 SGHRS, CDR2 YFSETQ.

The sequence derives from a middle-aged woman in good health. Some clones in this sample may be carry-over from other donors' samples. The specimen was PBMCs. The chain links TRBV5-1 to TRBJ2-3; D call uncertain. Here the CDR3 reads CASSSTPSEDTQYF. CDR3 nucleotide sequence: TGCGCCAGCAGTTCAACCCCCAGCGAAGATACGCAGTATTTT.